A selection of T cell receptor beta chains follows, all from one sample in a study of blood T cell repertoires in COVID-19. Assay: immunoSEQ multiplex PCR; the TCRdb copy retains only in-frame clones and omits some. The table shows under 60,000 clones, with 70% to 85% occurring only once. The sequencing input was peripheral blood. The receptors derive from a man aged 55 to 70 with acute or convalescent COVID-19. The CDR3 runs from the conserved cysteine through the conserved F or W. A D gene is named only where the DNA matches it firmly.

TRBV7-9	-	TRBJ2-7	CASSRAQVEQYF
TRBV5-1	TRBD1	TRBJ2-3	CASSFGTGGSPITDTQYF
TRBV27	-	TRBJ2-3	CASRRGATDTQYF
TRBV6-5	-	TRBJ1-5	CASSPGEGRQPQHF
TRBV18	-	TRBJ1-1	CASSRSRAGDTEAFF
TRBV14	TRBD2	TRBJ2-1	CASSQVRHTSGGANEQFF
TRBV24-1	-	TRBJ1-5	CATFGVNQPQHF
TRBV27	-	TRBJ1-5	CATALGGANQPQHF
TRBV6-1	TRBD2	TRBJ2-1	CASSEGKGSLAGGRSYNEQFF
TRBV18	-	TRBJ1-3	CASSTSQSASGNTIYF
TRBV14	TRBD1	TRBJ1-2	CASSQDIRDRGLYGYTF
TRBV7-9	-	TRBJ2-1	CASSVTPGLYYNEQFF
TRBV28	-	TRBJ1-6	CASSLTGTLNSPLHF
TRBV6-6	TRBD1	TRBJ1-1	CASRGQGLAFF
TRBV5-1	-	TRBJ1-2	CASSLAYSYGYTF
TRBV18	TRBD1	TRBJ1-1	CASSRSTGVISEAFF
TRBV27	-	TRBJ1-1	CASSFRVTEAFF
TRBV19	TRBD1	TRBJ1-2	CASTNDRGSGYTF
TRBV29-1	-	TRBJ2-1	CSALRGYNEQFF
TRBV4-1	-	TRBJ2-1	CASSPVGSSYNEQFF
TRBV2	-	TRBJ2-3	CSHPTQGGADTQYF
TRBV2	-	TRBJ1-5	CASSQFGGWNQPQHF
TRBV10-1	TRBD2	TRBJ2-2	CASRPGTSTGELFF